These 25 T cell receptor beta chains were all obtained from the same sample, sequenced in a study of Graves' ophthalmopathy and Graves' hyperthyroidism. RNA transcripts served as template for amplifying TCR beta CDR3 sequences. HTBI primers served in a first-round RT-PCR, which a second-round multiplex PCR followed. TCRdb recomputed calls from the multiplex PCR reads with MiXCR, one row per CDR3 protein. This table holds some 1.1 million distinct CDR3 sequences, about 35% found once. Sequencing input: peripheral blood or thyroid tissue (not recorded which). All receptors derive from an adult man with Graves' hyperthyroidism.

This clonotype was recorded at least ten times. V usage is TRBV14 and J usage is TRBJ1-3; D unresolved. CDR3 length equals 13 residues. V was clipped by 4 bases and J by 4 bases, with 8 bases between them. Germline CDR1 reads SGHDN; CDR2 reads FVKESK. This CDR3 reads CASSRIQGNTIYF. Written as DNA, the CDR3 is TGTGCCAGCAGCCGGATACAGGGAAACACCATATATTTT.

This clonotype showed up many times. The rearrangement links TRBV25-1 to TRBJ1-1; the D is unclear. V lost 1 base and J 5 bases, leaving 20 bases between the germline ends. This CDR3 has 17 amino acids. The germline V gene has CDR1 MGHDK and CDR2 SYGVNS. CDR3 sequence (DNA): TGTGCCAGCAGTGAATTTAGCACGGACTCCTGGAGAACTGAAGCTTTCTTT. Its translation is CASSEFSTDSWRTEAFF. Full variable domain (remainder filled in from reference TRBV25-1 and TRBJ1-1): EADIYQTPRYLVIGTGKKITLECSQTMGHDKMYWYQQDPGMELHLIHYSYGVNSTEKGDLSSESTVSRIRTEHFPLTLESARPSHTSQYLCASSEFSTDSWRTEAFFGQGTRLTVV.

This clonotype appeared a few times. This chain connects TRBV15 to TRBJ2-7; D is undetermined. This CDR3 is 15 amino acids long. Trimming pared 3 bases from V and 0 bases from J, leaving 12 bases between. In germline, CDR1 is LNHNV, CDR2 YYDKDF (reference sequence). CDR3 DNA: TGTGCCACCAGCAGCCCGCGACTTGCCTCCTACGAGCAGTACTTC. Translating it yields CATSSPRLASYEQYF.

Comments on this clonotype: This may come from a read error, since a much larger clone is one base off. The chain recombines TRBV11-2 with TRBJ1-2; D is undetermined. The CDR3 runs 13 residues. The germline gives CDR1 SGHAT, CDR2 FQNNGV. The CDR3 reads CASSALVAYGHTF. Written as DNA, the CDR3 is TGTGCCAGCAGCGCCCTGGTAGCCTATGGCCACACCTTC.

The genes are TRBV7-2 and TRBJ1-1, with D maybe TRBD1 (5 bases). CDR3 length: 13 residues. The V gene's germline CDR1 is SGHTA and CDR2 FQGNSA. Trimming took 5 bases from V and 7 from J, leaving 14 bases between them. CDR3 loop: CASSLQAGIEAFF. In DNA, the CDR3 is TGTGCCAGCAGCCTACAAGCAGGGATTGAAGCTTTCTTT.

The chain employs TRBV12-3 or TRBV12-4 and TRBJ1-1, with TRBD1 identical over 9 bases. The V and J ends lost 7 bases and 2 bases, in that order; junction bases with no gene match: 5. This CDR3 has 14 amino acids. CDR3 DNA sequence: TGTGCCAGCACCGGGACAGGGAGTAACACTGAAGCTTTCTTT. Translating it yields CASTGTGSNTEAFF.

The sample holds a few counts of this clonotype. The J gene is TRBJ2-3, the V gene TRBV7-2, with D perhaps matching TRBD2 (6 bases). Germline V lookup: CDR1 SGHTA, CDR2 FQGNSA. V was cut by 10 bases and J by 3 bases, with 11 bases left in between. This CDR3 spans 12 amino acids. The chain's CDR3 is CAIGGLTDTQYF. The DNA of the CDR3 is TGTGCCATCGGAGGGCTGACAGATACGCAGTATTTT.

This clonotype was found a few times. V is TRBV4-3 and J is TRBJ1-2; D possibly corresponds to TRBD1 (6 bases). The germline V gene encodes CDR1 LGHNA and CDR2 YSLEER. V lost 3 bases, J lost 3 bases, and 14 bases lay in between. This CDR3 has 15 residues. This chain's CDR3 is CASSHGTQDDYGYTF. CDR3 coding DNA: TGCGCCAGCAGCCACGGGACACAGGACGACTATGGCTACACCTTC.

Concerning this clonotype itself: Compared with germline, one end of the junction differs, possibly owing to a read error. V usage is TRBV5-1 and J usage is TRBJ2-5; TRBD2 is a possible D gene (5 bases). The CDR3 runs to 15 residues. The V gene's germline CDR1 is SGHRS and CDR2 YFSETQ. The CDR3 sequence: CASSSQDRVGEPQYF. The CDR3 nucleotides read TGCGCCAGCAGCTCCCAGGACCGGGTGGGAGAGCCCCAGTACTTC.

The CDR3 bases are TGTGCCAGCAGCCAAGAACCTTTGGGACAGCTACACTACGAGCAGTACTTC. The encoded protein is CASSQEPLGQLHYEQYF. This chain uses TRBV4-2 with TRBJ2-7; 7 bases agree with TRBD1. Germline-derived CDR1 and CDR2 are LGHNA and YNFKEQ. With 0 bases clipped from V and 3 bases from J, the junction kept 11 bases outside the gene matches. CDR3 length: 17 residues.

The chain is built from TRBV24-1 and TRBJ2-1, with 13 nucleotides matching TRBD2. This CDR3 comprises 15 residues. Germline lookup yields CDR1 KGHDR and CDR2 SFDVKD. V was pared by 9 bases and J by 8 bases, with 9 bases of the junction left unmatched. CDR3 amino acids: CATAGTSGGAHEQFF. The CDR3 bases are TGTGCCACCGCCGGAACTAGCGGGGGGGCCCATGAGCAGTTCTTC.

The chain carries TRBV30 and TRBJ1-3; D not certain. The V and J ends lost 2 bases and 4 bases respectively, with 3 bases between them. Germline CDR1 GTSNPN, CDR2 SVGIG (reference sequence). The CDR3 is made up of 11 amino acids. CDR3 nucleotide sequence: TGTGCCTGGAGTAGGGGAAACACCATATATTTT. Translation: CAWSRGNTIYF.

Ten or more counts support this clonotype. The chain has TRBV10-3 and TRBJ1-2; the D is unclear. Germline lookup yields CDR1 ENHRY and CDR2 SYGVKD. This CDR3 has 13 residues. Trimming left V 4 bases short and J 6 bases short, with 12 bases between. CDR3 coding DNA: TGTGCCATCAGTGTGAAGGGTCAGAATGGCTACACCTTC. Protein: CAISVKGQNGYTF.

This clonotype has only a few counts. This sequence joins TRBV5-6 and TRBJ2-6; 11 bases line up with TRBD2. CDR3 length equals 20 residues. Germline values: CDR1 SGHDT, CDR2 YYEEEE. V shed 0 bases, J shed 0 bases, and the junction held 8 bases outside the gene matches. In DNA form, the CDR3 reads TGTGCCAGCAGCTTGGCGTATGGGACTAGCGGTAACTCTGGGGCCAACGTCCTGACTTTC. This gives the protein CASSLAYGTSGNSGANVLTF.

This clonotype has just a few counts. This chain joins TRBV10-3 and TRBJ2-7; TRBD1 is a possible D gene (6 bases). V lost 4 bases and J 7 bases, leaving 14 bases between the germline ends. This CDR3 is built from 13 residues. Germline lookup yields CDR1 ENHRY and CDR2 SYGVKD. The CDR3 region has the DNA TGTGCCATCAGTGCTTATGGGGGCAGGGAGCAGTACTTC. This gives the protein CAISAYGGREQYF.

This clonotype was seen a few times. The V and J genes are TRBV10-3 and TRBJ2-7, with D unresolved. The V gene lost 1 base and the J gene lost 0 bases, with 10 bases spanning the gap. This CDR3 comprises 15 residues. Germline assignment: CDR1 ENHRY and CDR2 SYGVKD. CDR3 region: CAISEFGVSSYEQYF. DNA of the CDR3: TGTGCCATCAGTGAGTTTGGGGTTAGCTCCTACGAGCAGTACTTC.

In the case of this clonotype: The limits of the CDR3 on the DNA are not certain, so only TCRdb's listed CDR3 is given. V gene TRBV5-1 combines with J gene TRBJ1-1; the table's D call of TRBD1 was not tested on the DNA. Germline assignment: CDR1 SGHRS and CDR2 YFSETQ. The CDR3 adds up to 23 amino acids, both ends counted. The CDR3 sequence: CASSFYICSALPGHGEMNTEAFF.

This rearrangement joins TRBV10-3 to TRBJ2-7; 7 bases map to TRBD1. Trimming removed 7 bases from V and 0 bases from J; junction bases left unmatched: 6. The CDR3 totals 14 residues. Germline values: CDR1 ENHRY, CDR2 SYGVKD. This CDR3 reads CAIMGTAVSYEQYF. The CDR3 DNA sequence: TGTGCCATCATGGGGACAGCTGTCTCCTACGAGCAGTACTTC.

The V gene is TRBV29-1, the J gene TRBJ1-5; D unclear. The CDR3 totals 15 residues. The V end was cut by 5 bases, the J end by 0 bases, with 14 bases between. Germline CDR1 and CDR2: SQVTM and ANQGSEA. Written as DNA, the CDR3 is TGCAGCGTTTCTCTTGGGGAATATAGCAATCAGCCCCAGCATTTT. Translation: CSVSLGEYSNQPQHF.

V gene TRBV7-9 combines with J gene TRBJ2-7, with TRBD1 matching 9 bases. CDR3 length equals 14 residues. Germline assignment: CDR1 SEHNR and CDR2 FQNEAQ (reference sequence). J gave up 6 bases and V 6 bases, and 9 bases lay outside the gene matches. This CDR3 reads CASSYTPTGGEQYF. The CDR3 DNA reads TGTGCCAGCAGTTACACCCCGACAGGGGGCGAGCAGTACTTC.

In this sample, this clonotype turned up once. The chain has TRBV10-3 and TRBJ2-3; TRBD2 aligns across 9 bases. V trimming: 7 bases; J trimming: 6 bases; junction bases outside the gene matches: 8. CDR1 ENHRY and CDR2 SYGVKD come from the germline V gene. CDR3 length: 14 residues. CDR3 in amino acids: CAINAAGGLDTQYF. DNA of the CDR3: TGTGCCATCAACGCGGCGGGAGGGCTGGATACGCAGTATTTT.

This clonotype has just a few counts. The chain uses TRBV7-2 and TRBJ2-2; perhaps TRBD1 as D (5 bases). Germline-derived CDR1 and CDR2 are SGHTA and FQGNSA. Trimming cost V 6 bases and J 2 bases, with 19 bases left between them. The CDR3 sequence is 17 residues long. CDR3 coding DNA: TGTGCCAGCAGTTTAACCCTGTGGGGCGATAACACCGGGGAGCTGTTTTTT. This encodes CASSLTLWGDNTGELFF.

This clonotype was counted at least ten times. The V and J genes are TRBV12-3 or TRBV12-4 and TRBJ1-2, with a possible D match to TRBD1 (5 bases). This CDR3 is built from 14 residues. Trimming shortened V by 7 bases and J by 5 bases, and 17 bases separated the two germline ends. The CDR3 spells CASTLGGVGYGYTF. The CDR3 DNA is TGTGCCAGCACTTTGGGGGGGGTCGGATATGGCTACACCTTC.

The V gene is TRBV6-6, the J gene TRBJ1-1, with 8 bases fitting TRBD1. The CDR3 is 15 amino acids. The junction had 3 bases not matched to a gene; V was cut back by 2 bases and J by 1 base. Germline assignment: CDR1 MNHNY and CDR2 SVGAGI (reference sequence). The DNA for the CDR3 is TGTGCCAGCAGTTACGACGGGACAGGGAACACTGAAGCTTTCTTT. Residues: CASSYDGTGNTEAFF.

This clonotype was counted many times. This chain uses TRBV6-6 with TRBJ1-2, with 9 bases matching TRBD1. The germline V gene encodes CDR1 MNHNY and CDR2 SVGAGI (reference sequence). The CDR3 is 14 amino acids. Unmatched junction bases numbered 7, after V lost 6 bases and J lost 5 bases. The CDR3 is CASRFRDREYGYTF. The CDR3 DNA reads TGTGCCAGCAGGTTCCGGGACAGGGAGTATGGCTACACCTTC.